This T cell receptor (beta chain) stems from a study of T cell responses to AZD1222 COVID-19 vaccine. The overall study: Second-dose timings of about 4 or about 12 weeks were pooled. Overall study findings and caveats: All repertoire sampling was performed exclusively after the peak T cell response. Spike-wide coverage was observed for vaccine-associated CD4 TCRs, with dominant responses at 160-218 and 743-854.

The method was immunoSEQ multiplex PCR; TCRdb's version includes in-frame clones alone and lacks a portion of them. Of 120,000 or so clones in the sample, around 92% were seen once. Points on this clone: Its matching antigen is unknown.

The CDR3 covers 12 residues. Germline-derived CDR1 and CDR2 are SQVTM and ANQGSEA. The V end lost 5 bases, the J end lost 6 bases, and 11 bases lay between the germline ends. The source is an adult in good health. The source material was peripheral blood, sampled on day 0 of AZD1222 vaccination. This sequence joins TRBV29-1 and TRBJ2-1; D may correspond to TRBD1 or TRBD2 (5 bases each). In nucleotides, the CDR3 is TGCAGCGTTTGGGGGTTAGGCAATGAGCAGTTCTTC. Its protein product is CSVWGLGNEQFF.